The text below deals with one TCR beta chain. The entry originates in a study of cytomegalovirus exposure and HLA in healthy donors. Study details: An analysis done earlier identified about 100 million unique TCR beta sequences from 190 million or so T cells.

Unmatched junction bases numbered 3, after V lost 2 bases and J lost 0 bases. From germline, CDR1 is MNHNS and CDR2 SASEGT. The length of the CDR3 is 15 residues. Primers for the PCR totalled 60 Vbeta and 13 Jbeta. Methods used by the authors: About 9.9 million shared chains were among around 80 million unique TCR beta chains counted in a later analysis. Profiling relied on immunoSEQ multiplex PCR, and the TCRdb table lists in-frame clones only, not all of them. V and J calls and clone size are given by that table; D and trimming were obtained from the DNA. This repertoire includes 60,000 to 85,000 clones. The donors gave bone marrow, and they were healthy.

The V call is TRBV6-1, the J call TRBJ1-2; 7 bases match TRBD1. The sample was PBMCs. The clonotype was recovered from a middle-aged man in good health and CMV-seropositive. CDR3 sequence: CASSESGQTNYGYTF. The CDR3 DNA reads TGTGCCAGCAGTGAATCGGGACAGACTAACTATGGCTACACCTTC.